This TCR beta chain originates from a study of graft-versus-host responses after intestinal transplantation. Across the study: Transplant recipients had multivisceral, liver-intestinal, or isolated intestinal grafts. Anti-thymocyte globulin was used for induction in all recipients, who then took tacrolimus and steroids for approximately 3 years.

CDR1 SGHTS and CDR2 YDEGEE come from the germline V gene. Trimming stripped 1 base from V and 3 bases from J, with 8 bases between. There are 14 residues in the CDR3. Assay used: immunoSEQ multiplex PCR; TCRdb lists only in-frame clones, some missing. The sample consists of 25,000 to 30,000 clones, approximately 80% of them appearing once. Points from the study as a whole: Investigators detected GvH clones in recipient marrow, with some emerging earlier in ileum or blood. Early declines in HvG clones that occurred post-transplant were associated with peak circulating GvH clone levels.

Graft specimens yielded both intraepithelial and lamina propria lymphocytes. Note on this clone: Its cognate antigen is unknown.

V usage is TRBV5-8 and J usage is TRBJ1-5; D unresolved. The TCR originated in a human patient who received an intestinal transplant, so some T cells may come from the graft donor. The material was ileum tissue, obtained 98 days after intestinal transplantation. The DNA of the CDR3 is TGTGCCAGCAGCTTGTGGCAGCTCAATCAGCCCCAGCATTTT. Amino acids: CASSLWQLNQPQHF.